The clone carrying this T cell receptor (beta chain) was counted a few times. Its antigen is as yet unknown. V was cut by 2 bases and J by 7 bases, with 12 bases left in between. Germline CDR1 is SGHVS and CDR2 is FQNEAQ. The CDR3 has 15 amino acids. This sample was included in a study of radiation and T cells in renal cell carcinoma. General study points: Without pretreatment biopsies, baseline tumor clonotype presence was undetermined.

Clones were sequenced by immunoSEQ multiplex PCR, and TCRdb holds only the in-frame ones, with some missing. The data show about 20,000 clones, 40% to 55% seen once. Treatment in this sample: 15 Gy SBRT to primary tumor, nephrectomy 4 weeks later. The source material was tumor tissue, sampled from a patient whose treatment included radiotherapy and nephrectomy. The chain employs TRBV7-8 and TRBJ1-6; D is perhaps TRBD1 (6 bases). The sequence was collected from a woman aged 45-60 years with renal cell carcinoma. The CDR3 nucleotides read TGTGCCAGCAGCTTATTCCAGGGGCTGAATTCACCCCTCCACTTT. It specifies CASSLFQGLNSPLHF.